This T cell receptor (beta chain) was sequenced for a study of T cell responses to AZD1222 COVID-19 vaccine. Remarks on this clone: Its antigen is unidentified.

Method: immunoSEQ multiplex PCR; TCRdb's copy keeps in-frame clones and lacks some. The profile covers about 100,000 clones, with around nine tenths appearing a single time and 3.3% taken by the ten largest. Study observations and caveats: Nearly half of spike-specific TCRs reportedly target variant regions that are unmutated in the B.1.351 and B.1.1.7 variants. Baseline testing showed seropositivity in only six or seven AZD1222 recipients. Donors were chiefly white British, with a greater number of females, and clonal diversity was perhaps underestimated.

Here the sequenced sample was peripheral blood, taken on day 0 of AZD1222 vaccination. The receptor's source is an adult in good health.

CDR3 sequence: CASSLVLGGTEAFF. CDR3 nucleotide sequence: TGTGCCAGCAGCTTGGTACTCGGTGGCACTGAAGCTTTCTTT. This chain uses TRBV7-9 with TRBJ1-1; D gene ambiguous. Germline CDR1 reads SEHNR; CDR2 reads FQNEAQ (reference sequence). The CDR3 length is 14 residues. Trimming shortened V by 3 bases and J by 4 bases, and 12 bases separated the two germline ends.